This T cell receptor (beta chain) was identified in a study of cytomegalovirus exposure and HLA in healthy donors. General study findings and limits: Around 160 TCR beta chains were listed as cytomegalovirus-associated. It was reportedly the case that the classifier diagnosed cytomegalovirus status with high specificity and sensitivity. Among TCR beta chains of equal frequency, HLA-associated ones were more clonally expanded in a later analysis.

Germline CDR1 and CDR2: MDHEN and SYDVKM. This CDR3 spans 16 amino acids. After removal of 7 bases from V and 4 bases from J, the junction contained 14 bases not matched to a gene. The primer mix had 60 Vbeta and 13 Jbeta primers. Produced via immunoSEQ multiplex PCR; TCRdb's table is partial and in-frame only. Here the sample spans about 160,000 clones, more than 80% being singletons. This clone was seen once. The antigen is not known. Sequenced: PBMCs. The J gene is TRBJ1-2, the V gene TRBV28; TRBD1 aligns across 8 bases. The sequence came from a woman aged 25 to 39 in good health and CMV-seropositive. CDR3 bases: TGTGCCAGCACCAATTTCCGGACAGGGTCGGGCTATGGCTACACCTTC. This encodes CASTNFRTGSGYGYTF.